What follows are 6 T cell receptor beta chains derived from one specimen sequenced in a study of graft-versus-host responses after intestinal transplantation. The protocol was immunoSEQ multiplex PCR, while the TCRdb copy is restricted to in-frame clones and leaves out a portion. The sample has 55,000 to 85,000 clones; more than 80% are singletons. Their cognate antigens are unknown. The sequencing here drew on unstimulated CD8+ T cells sorted from spleen or lymph node cells, taken before intestinal transplant. These receptors were collected from a human donor who received an intestinal transplant.

The chain combines TRBV7-8 with TRBJ2-7, with D unclear. From germline, CDR1 is SGHVS and CDR2 FQNEAQ. The CDR3 has 15 residues. V was clipped by 3 bases and J by 4 bases, with 16 bases between them. Here the CDR3 reads CASSFWAPTDYEQYF. The CDR3 DNA follows: TGTGCCAGCAGCTTCTGGGCCCCGACCGATTACGAGCAGTACTTC. Using reference TRBV7-8 and TRBJ2-7 for the parts outside the CDR3, the full variable domain is GAGVSQSPRYKVAKRGQDVALRCDPISGHVSLFWYQQALGQGPEFLTYFQNEAQLDKSGLPSDRFFAERPEGSVSTLKIQRTQQEDSAVYLCASSFWAPTDYEQYFGPGTRLTVT.

The V gene is TRBV4-1, the J gene TRBJ1-5; D is unresolved. There are 16 residues in the CDR3. CDR1 MGHRA and CDR2 YSYEKL come from the germline V gene. Trimming pared 0 bases from V and 4 bases from J, leaving 13 bases between. The CDR3 spells CASSQDHGLPNQPQHF. CDR3 bases: TGCGCCAGCAGCCAAGATCATGGGCTGCCGAATCAGCCCCAGCATTTT.

CDR3 region: CASSFPMTGGDRTGELFF. The CDR3 bases are TGTGCCAGCAGCTTCCCAATGACAGGGGGCGATCGCACCGGGGAGCTGTTTTTT. The chain recombines TRBV7-2 with TRBJ2-2, with 10 nucleotides matching TRBD1. After removal of 3 bases from V and 4 bases from J, the junction contained 11 bases not matched to a gene. Germline V gene sequence: CDR1 SGHTA, CDR2 FQGNSA. The CDR3 is 18 amino acids.

The chain links TRBV19 to TRBJ2-7, with D perhaps matching TRBD1 (6 bases). This CDR3 region has 14 residues. The germline V and J ends were trimmed by 5 bases and 5 bases, with 16 bases remaining between them. Germline CDR1 reads LNHDA; CDR2 reads SQIVND (reference sequence). Here the CDR3 reads CASSDYSGGNEQYF. CDR3 nucleotides: TGTGCCAGTAGTGACTACAGTGGGGGCAACGAGCAGTACTTC.

This CDR3 is CASFALTYEQYF. The CDR3 DNA sequence: TGTGCCAGTTTCGCCCTAACCTACGAGCAGTACTTC. The chain links TRBV2 to TRBJ2-7, with D uncertain. V dropped 9 bases and J dropped 2 bases, with 11 bases sitting between them. Germline V gene data show CDR1 as SNHLY and CDR2 as FYNNEI. This CDR3 has 12 residues.

The rearrangement joins TRBV5-1 to TRBJ2-1; TRBD2 agrees at 9 bases. Looked up from germline, CDR1 is SGHRS and CDR2 is YFSETQ. This CDR3 has 15 amino acids. The V gene end was trimmed by 4 bases and the J gene end by 9 bases; junction bases not matched to a gene: 11. CDR3 sequence reads: CASSQRPGTSIEQFF. In DNA form, the CDR3 reads TGCGCCAGCAGCCAAAGGCCCGGGACTAGCATTGAGCAGTTCTTC.